The text below deals with one TCR beta chain. Its specificity is unknown. The protocol was immunoSEQ multiplex PCR, while the TCRdb copy is restricted to in-frame clones and leaves out a portion. The sample records approximately 75,000 clones, around 93% being singletons. The data stem from a study of Tregs in tolerant kidney transplant recipients. Germline CDR1 reads ENHRY; CDR2 reads SYGVKD. The CDR3 has 13 amino acids. V gave up 4 bases and J gave up 8 bases, with 14 bases separating them. Study-wide findings and caveats: In tolerant patients, donor-specific Tregs outgrew total Tregs, suggesting antigen-driven expansion. The small number of patients limits these findings pending further validation.

This sequence was found in a human donor who received a combined kidney and bone marrow transplant. The sample here was Tregs from blood, taken before the transplant. The V and J genes are TRBV10-3 and TRBJ1-2; the D is unclear. CDR3 in amino acids: CAISAPGDSGYTF. In DNA, the CDR3 is TGTGCCATCAGTGCGCCGGGCGACTCCGGCTACACCTTC.